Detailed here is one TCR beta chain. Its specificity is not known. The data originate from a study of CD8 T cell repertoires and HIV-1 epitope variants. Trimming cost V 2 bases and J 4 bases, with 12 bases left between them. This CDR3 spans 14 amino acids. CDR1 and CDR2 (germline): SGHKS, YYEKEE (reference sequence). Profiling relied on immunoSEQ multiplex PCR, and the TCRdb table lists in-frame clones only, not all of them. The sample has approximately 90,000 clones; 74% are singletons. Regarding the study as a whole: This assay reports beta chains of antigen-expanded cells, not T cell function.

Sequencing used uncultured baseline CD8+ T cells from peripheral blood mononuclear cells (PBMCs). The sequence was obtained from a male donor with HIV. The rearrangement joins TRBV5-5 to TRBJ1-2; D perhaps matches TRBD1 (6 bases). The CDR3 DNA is TGTGCCAGCAGCTTTGGACAGACTGGCTATGGCTACACCTTC. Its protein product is CASSFGQTGYGYTF.